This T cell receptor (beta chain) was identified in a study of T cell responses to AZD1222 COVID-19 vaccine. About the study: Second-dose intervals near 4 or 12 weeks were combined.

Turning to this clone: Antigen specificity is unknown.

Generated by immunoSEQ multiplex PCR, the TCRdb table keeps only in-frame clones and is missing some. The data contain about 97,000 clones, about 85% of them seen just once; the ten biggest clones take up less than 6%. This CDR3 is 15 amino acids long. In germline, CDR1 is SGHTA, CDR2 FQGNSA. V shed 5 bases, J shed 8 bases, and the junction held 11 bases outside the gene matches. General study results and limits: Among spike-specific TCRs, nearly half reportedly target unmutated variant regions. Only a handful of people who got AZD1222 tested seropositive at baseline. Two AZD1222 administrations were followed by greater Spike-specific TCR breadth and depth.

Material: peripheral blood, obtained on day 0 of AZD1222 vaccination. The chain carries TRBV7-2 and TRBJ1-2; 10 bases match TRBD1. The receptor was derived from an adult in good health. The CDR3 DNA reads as TGTGCCAGCAGCACTTTGACAGGGGGCCGGGTGGGCTACACCTTC. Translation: CASSTLTGGRVGYTF.